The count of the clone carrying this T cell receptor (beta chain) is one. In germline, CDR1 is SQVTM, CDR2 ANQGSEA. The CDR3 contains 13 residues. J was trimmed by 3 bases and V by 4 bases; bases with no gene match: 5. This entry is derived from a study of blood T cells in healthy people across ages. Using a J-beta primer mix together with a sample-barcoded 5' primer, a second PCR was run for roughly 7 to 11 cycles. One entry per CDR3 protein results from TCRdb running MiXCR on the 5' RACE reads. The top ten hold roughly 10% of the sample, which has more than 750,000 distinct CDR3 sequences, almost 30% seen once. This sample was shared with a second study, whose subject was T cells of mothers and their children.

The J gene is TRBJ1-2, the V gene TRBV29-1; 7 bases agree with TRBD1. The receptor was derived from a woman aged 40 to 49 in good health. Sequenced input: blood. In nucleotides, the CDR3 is TGCAGCGTTGTGGCGACAGGGCACTATGGCTACACCTTC. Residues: CSVVATGHYGYTF.